This T cell receptor (gamma chain) was found in a study of Vδ1+ human thymocytes. Study-level results: Bulk data may be misread because of unexpected Vdelta2 sequences. Thymic delta-chain repertoires held approximately 20% Vdelta2 sequences and few Vdelta3, despite high sort purity. Thymic TRG and TRD repertoires appeared highly polyclonal, with Gaussian CDR3 length distributions.

On this clone itself: Antigen unknown.

After alphabeta T cell depletion, CD3+ Vdelta1+ Vdelta2- thymocytes were sorted. The CDR3 has 12 residues. J was trimmed by 8 bases and V by 3 bases; bases with no gene match: 7. The germline CDR1 and CDR2 sequences are VENAVY and YDSYNSRV. RNA was extracted from the cells and then reverse transcribed. Multiplex PCR used pooled V-gene forward primers and a constant-region reverse primer to amplify CDR3s. TCRdb reprocessed the multiplex PCR reads using CATT. In the table there are under 13,000 gamma-chain clones, about 40% of which are singletons. Sequencing input: Vdelta1+ gamma-delta thymocytes from the thymus. Subset defined: FACS-sorted CD3+ TCRalphabeta- TCRVdelta1+ TCRVdelta2- thymocytes. This clonotype was sampled from a boy less than two years old who had congenital heart surgery. The chain carries TRGV8 and TRGJ1 or TRGJ2. The J gene, not given by TCRdb, was assigned here from a germline match of the nucleotide sequence. In DNA form, the CDR3 reads TGTGCCACCTGGGATCGACCAAATAAGAAACTCTTT. This sequence encodes CATWDRPNKKLF.